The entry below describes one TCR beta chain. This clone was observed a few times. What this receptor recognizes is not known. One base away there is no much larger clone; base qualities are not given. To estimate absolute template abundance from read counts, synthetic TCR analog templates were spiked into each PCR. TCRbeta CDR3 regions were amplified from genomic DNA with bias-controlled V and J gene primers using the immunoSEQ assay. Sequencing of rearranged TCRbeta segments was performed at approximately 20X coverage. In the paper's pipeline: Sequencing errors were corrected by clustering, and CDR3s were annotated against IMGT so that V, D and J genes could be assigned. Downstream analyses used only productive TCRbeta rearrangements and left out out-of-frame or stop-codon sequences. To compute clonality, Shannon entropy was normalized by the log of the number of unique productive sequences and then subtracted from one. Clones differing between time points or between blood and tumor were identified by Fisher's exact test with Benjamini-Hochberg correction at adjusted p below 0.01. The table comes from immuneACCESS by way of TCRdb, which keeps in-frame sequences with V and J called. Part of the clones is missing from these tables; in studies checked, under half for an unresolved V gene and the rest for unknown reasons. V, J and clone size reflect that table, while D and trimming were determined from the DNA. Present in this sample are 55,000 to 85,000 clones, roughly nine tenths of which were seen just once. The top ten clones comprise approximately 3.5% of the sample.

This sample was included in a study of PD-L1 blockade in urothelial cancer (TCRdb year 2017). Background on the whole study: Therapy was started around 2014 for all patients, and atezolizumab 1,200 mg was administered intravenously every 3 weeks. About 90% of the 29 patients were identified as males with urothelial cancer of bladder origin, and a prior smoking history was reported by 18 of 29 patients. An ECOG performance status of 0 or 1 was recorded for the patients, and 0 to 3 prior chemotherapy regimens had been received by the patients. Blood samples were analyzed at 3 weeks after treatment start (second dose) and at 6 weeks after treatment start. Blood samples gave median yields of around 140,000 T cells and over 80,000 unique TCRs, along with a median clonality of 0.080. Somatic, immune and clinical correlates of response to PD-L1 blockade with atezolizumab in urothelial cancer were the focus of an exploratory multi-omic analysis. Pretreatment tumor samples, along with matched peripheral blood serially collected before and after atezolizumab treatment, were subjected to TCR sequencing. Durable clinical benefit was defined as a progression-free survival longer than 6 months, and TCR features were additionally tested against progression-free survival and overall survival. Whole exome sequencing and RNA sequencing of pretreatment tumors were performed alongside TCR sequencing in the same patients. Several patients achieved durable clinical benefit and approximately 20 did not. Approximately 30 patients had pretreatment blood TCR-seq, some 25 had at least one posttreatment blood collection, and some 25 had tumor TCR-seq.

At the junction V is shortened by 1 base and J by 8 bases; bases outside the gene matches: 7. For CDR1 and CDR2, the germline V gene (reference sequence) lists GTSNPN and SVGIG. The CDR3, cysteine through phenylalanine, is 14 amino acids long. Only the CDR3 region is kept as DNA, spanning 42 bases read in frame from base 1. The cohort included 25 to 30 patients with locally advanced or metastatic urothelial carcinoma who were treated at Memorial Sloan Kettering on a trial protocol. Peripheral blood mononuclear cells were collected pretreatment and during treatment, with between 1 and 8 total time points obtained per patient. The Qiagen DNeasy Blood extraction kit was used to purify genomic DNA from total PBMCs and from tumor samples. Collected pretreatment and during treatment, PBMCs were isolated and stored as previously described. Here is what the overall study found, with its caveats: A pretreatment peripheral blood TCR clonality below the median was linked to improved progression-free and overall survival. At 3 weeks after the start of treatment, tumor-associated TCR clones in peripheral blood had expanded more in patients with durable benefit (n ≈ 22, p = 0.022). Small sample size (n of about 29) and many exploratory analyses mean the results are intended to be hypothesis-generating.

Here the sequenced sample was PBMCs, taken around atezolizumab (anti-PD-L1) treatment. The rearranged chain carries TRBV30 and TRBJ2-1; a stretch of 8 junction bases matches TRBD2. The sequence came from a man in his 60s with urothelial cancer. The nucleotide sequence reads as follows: TGTGCCTGGAGTGCCAGCGGGGGTTCGGATGAGCAGTTCTTC. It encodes CAWSASGGSDEQFF.